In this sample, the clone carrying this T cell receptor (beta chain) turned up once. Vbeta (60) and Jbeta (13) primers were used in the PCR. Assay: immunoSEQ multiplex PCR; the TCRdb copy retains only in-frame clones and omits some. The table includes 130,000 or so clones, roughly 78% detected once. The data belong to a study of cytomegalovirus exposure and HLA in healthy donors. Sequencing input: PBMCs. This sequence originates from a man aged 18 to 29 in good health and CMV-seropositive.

The CDR3 DNA reads TGTGCCAGCAGTTCCCCTAGCGGGAGTTCCTACAATGAGCAGTTCTTC. This sequence encodes CASSSPSGSSYNEQFF. J is TRBJ2-1 and V is TRBV27; TRBD2 matches 10 bases. The V gene end was trimmed by 4 bases and the J gene end by 1 base; junction bases not matched to a gene: 4. The CDR3 has 16 amino acids. Germline CDR1 is MNHEY and CDR2 is SMNVEV (reference sequence).